One sample yielded the 31 T cell receptor beta chains listed below, sequenced in a study of PD-1 blockade in classical Hodgkin lymphoma. Relapse after autologous stem cell transplantation occurred in every patient, and brentuximab vedotin exposure varied. Clones were sequenced by immunoSEQ multiplex PCR, and TCRdb holds only the in-frame ones, with some missing. The repertoire consists of 25,000 to 35,000 clones, with 71% occurring once and the leading ten covering around 3.3%. Sequenced material: peripheral blood mononuclear cells (PBMCs), taken before the second cycle of nivolumab. These receptor sequences come from a human donor with classical Hodgkin lymphoma.

This clone has a handful of counts. V is TRBV4-3 and J is TRBJ1-6, with a weak D call TRBD1 (6 bases). This CDR3 is 15 amino acids long. Germline CDR1 is LGHNA and CDR2 is YSLEER. Between the trimmed V and J ends, which lost 0 bases and 7 bases, there was a span of 10 bases. In nucleotides, the CDR3 is TGCGCCAGCAGCCAAGATACAGGGCTGAATTCACCCCTCCACTTT. Encoded protein: CASSQDTGLNSPLHF.

V usage is TRBV7-9 and J usage is TRBJ2-5; D gene ambiguous. The CDR3 has 14 residues. V was trimmed by 5 bases and J by 5 bases, leaving 15 bases between them. CDR1 and CDR2 (germline): SEHNR, FQNEAQ (reference sequence). The CDR3 reads CASSPVGSTETQYF. The CDR3 coding sequence is TGTGCCAGCAGCCCCGTTGGGTCGACGGAGACCCAGTACTTC.

The rearrangement joins TRBV5-6 to TRBJ2-2; 7 nucleotides align to TRBD2. The J segment lost 4 bases and the V segment lost 4 bases, leaving 10 bases of the junction unmatched. The CDR3 covers 16 residues. Germline values: CDR1 SGHDT, CDR2 YYEEEE. CDR3 in amino acids: CASSNFGGLSTGELFF. The DNA of the CDR3 is TGTGCCAGCAGCAACTTTGGGGGACTAAGCACCGGGGAGCTGTTTTTT.

Written as DNA, the CDR3 is TGTGCCAGCTCACCTAAAGACAGGTTCGTCGGCTCCGAGCAGTACTTC. This encodes CASSPKDRFVGSEQYF. This chain connects TRBV18 to TRBJ2-7; tentatively, D is TRBD1 (6 bases). Deletions cut 3 bases from V and 6 bases from J, with 21 bases between. CDR1 is KGHSH, CDR2 LQKENI, per germline. The CDR3 is 16 residues long.

The chain has TRBV2 and TRBJ2-5; either TRBD1 or TRBD2 may fit D (5 bases each). CDR3 length: 11 residues. Germline assignment: CDR1 SNHLY and CDR2 FYNNEI. V lost 8 bases to trimming and J lost 7 bases, with 11 bases between them. In DNA form, the CDR3 reads TGTGCCAGCGGTGGTGGGGGGACCCAGTACTTC. It yields the protein CASGGGGTQYF.

The V and J genes are TRBV4-1 and TRBJ1-4; 7 nucleotides match TRBD1. V lost 9 bases, J lost 0 bases, and 19 bases stayed unmatched. Germline V gene data show CDR1 as MGHRA and CDR2 as YSYEKL. The CDR3 sequence is 19 residues long. DNA of the CDR3: TGCGCCAGTAGACCGATTTACTCGGACAGGTGGTCAACTAATGAAAAACTGTTTTTT. It encodes CASRPIYSDRWSTNEKLFF.

The chain links TRBV4-3 to TRBJ2-3; 13 bases align to TRBD2. Looked up from germline, CDR1 is LGHNA and CDR2 is YSLEER. There are 16 residues in the CDR3. V trimming: 0 bases; J trimming: 6 bases; junction bases outside the gene matches: 3. CDR3: CASSQDLLAGGDTQYF. The CDR3 coding sequence is TGCGCCAGCAGCCAAGATCTACTAGCGGGGGGGGATACGCAGTATTTT.

This chain joins TRBV28 and TRBJ2-1; D might be TRBD2 (6 bases). V was trimmed by 7 bases and J by 7 bases, leaving 17 bases between them. The CDR3 runs to 14 residues. Per germline, CDR1 MDHEN and CDR2 SYDVKM. The CDR3 loop reads CASTKVGLANEQFF. The CDR3, as DNA: TGTGCCAGCACTAAAGTGGGGCTAGCGAATGAGCAGTTCTTC.

The rearrangement links TRBV2 to TRBJ2-1; 13 bases match TRBD2. Looked up from germline, CDR1 is SNHLY and CDR2 is FYNNEI. J was trimmed by 3 bases and V by 6 bases; bases with no gene match: 8. There are 17 residues in the CDR3. For the CDR3, the DNA is TGTGCCAGCAGCCACCGACTAGCGGGGGGACTCTACAATGAGCAGTTCTTC. This codes for CASSHRLAGGLYNEQFF.

The chain is built from TRBV9 and TRBJ1-6; a weak D match, TRBD1 (5 bases). V was trimmed by 2 bases and J by 0 bases, leaving 12 bases between them. The CDR3 spans 17 residues. Germline CDR1 is SGDLS and CDR2 is YYNGEE. The chain's CDR3 is CASSVRDLSSYNSPLHF. CDR3 in DNA: TGTGCCAGCAGCGTCCGGGACCTTAGCTCCTATAATTCACCCCTCCACTTT.

This clone has just one count. The chain recombines TRBV7-2 with TRBJ1-4, with D perhaps matching TRBD1 (5 bases). Trimming pared 6 bases from V and 6 bases from J, leaving 14 bases between. Germline V gene data show CDR1 as SGHTA and CDR2 as FQGNSA. The CDR3 loop spans 14 amino acids. The CDR3 loop reads CASRPSGGDEKLFF. The CDR3 coding sequence is TGTGCCAGCAGACCATCGGGGGGAGATGAAAAACTGTTTTTT.

The chain joins TRBV5-1 to TRBJ1-1; no definite D call. The CDR3 is 15 residues long. The V and J ends lost 0 bases and 5 bases respectively, with 14 bases between them. Per the germline V gene, CDR1 is SGHRS and CDR2 is YFSETQ. CDR3 protein: CASSLGSDPGTEAFF. The CDR3 DNA reads TGCGCCAGCAGCTTGGGGTCCGACCCTGGGACTGAAGCTTTCTTT. The variable domain in full, completed from reference TRBV5-1 and TRBJ1-1, reads KAGVTQTPRYLIKTRGQQVTLSCSPISGHRSVSWYQQTPGQGLQFLFEYFSETQRNKGNFPGRFSGRQFSNSRSEMNVSTLELGDSALYLCASSLGSDPGTEAFFGQGTRLTVV.

This chain connects TRBV5-8 to TRBJ1-5; maybe TRBD1 (6 bases). The CDR3 loop spans 14 amino acids. Germline loops: CDR1 SGHTS, CDR2 YDEGEE. V dropped 1 base and J dropped 5 bases, with 10 bases sitting between them. For the CDR3, the DNA is TGTGCCAGCAGCTTGCGCGGGGGGCATCAGCCCCAGCATTTT. It translates to CASSLRGGHQPQHF.

CDR3 DNA sequence: TGTGCCAGCAGCTTATTAACAGGGGGCCTTGAAGAAGCTTTCTTT. Protein: CASSLLTGGLEEAFF. The chain is built from TRBV7-9 and TRBJ1-1; 9 bases line up with TRBD1. The CDR3 totals 15 residues. The junction had 9 bases not matched to a gene; V was cut back by 2 bases and J by 8 bases. Germline-derived CDR1 and CDR2 are SEHNR and FQNEAQ (reference sequence).

This chain joins TRBV5-1 and TRBJ2-3; tentative D call: TRBD1 (6 bases). This CDR3 contains 12 residues. Per germline, CDR1 SGHRS and CDR2 YFSETQ. V shed 4 bases and J shed 8 bases, with 11 bases lying between them. As DNA, the CDR3 is TGCGCCAGCAGCCAGACAGGAGGTACGCAGTATTTT. Translated: CASSQTGGTQYF.

As for this clone: The junction shows a germline mismatch at one end, possibly a read error. The chain links TRBV7-7 to TRBJ2-1, with a weak D call TRBD1 (7 bases). Germline V gene lookup returns CDR1 SSHAT and CDR2 FNYEAQ (reference sequence). The CDR3 consists of 14 residues. DNA of the CDR3: TGTGCTAGCAGCTTGTATTTTCAGGGGGGCGAGCAGTTCTTC. This sequence encodes CASSLYFQGGEQFF.

Sample share makes this clone medium-sized. The DNA for the CDR3 is TGCGCCAGCAGCCAAGAGGGGTTCCAGGGGGCATTTGGAGCTTTCTTT. It codes for CASSQEGFQGAFGAFF. The chain employs TRBV4-1 and TRBJ1-1, with 8 positions matching TRBD1. Germline V CDR1 and CDR2: MGHRA, YSYEKL. Trimming cost V 0 bases and J 10 bases; bases outside gene matches: 13. CDR3 length: 16 residues.

This chain connects TRBV7-2 to TRBJ2-5, with D unresolved. CDR3 length equals 12 residues. Germline CDR1 and CDR2: SGHTA and FQGNSA. V lost 1 base and J lost 5, with 5 bases in between. Here the CDR3 reads CASSLVSETQYF. The CDR3 DNA sequence: TGTGCCAGCAGCTTAGTTTCGGAGACCCAGTACTTC.

This rearrangement joins TRBV27 to TRBJ2-1, with TRBD2 matching 7 bases. The CDR3 covers 13 residues. The germline CDR1 and CDR2 sequences are MNHEY and SMNVEV (reference sequence). Trimming took 8 bases from V and 3 from J; bases not matched to a gene: 4. The CDR3 region is CASGTGGYNEQFF. The DNA for the CDR3 is TGTGCCAGCGGTACGGGGGGCTACAATGAGCAGTTCTTC.

The table lists this clone with a few counts. The rearrangement uses TRBV11-2 and TRBJ2-2; no clear D gene. The CDR3 loop spans 15 amino acids. Germline V gene lookup returns CDR1 SGHAT and CDR2 FQNNGV. V was trimmed by 1 base and J by 4 bases, leaving 10 bases between them. The CDR3 sequence: CASSLVSWSTGELFF. DNA for the CDR3: TGTGCCAGCAGCTTAGTGTCTTGGAGCACCGGGGAGCTGTTTTTT.

This clone was observed a handful of times. This chain links TRBV7-9 with TRBJ1-4; no clear D gene. Trimming took off 1 base at V and 7 bases at J, with 10 bases between the two ends. Per the germline V gene, CDR1 is SEHNR and CDR2 is FQNEAQ (reference sequence). The CDR3 is 14 residues long. The CDR3 coding sequence is TGTGCCAGCAGCTTAGTCGGGTTGGCTGAAAAACTGTTTTTT. Residues: CASSLVGLAEKLFF.

The chain links TRBV7-9 to TRBJ2-1; D is perhaps TRBD2 (6 bases). Germline CDR1 is SEHNR and CDR2 is FQNEAQ (reference sequence). This CDR3 region has 15 residues. Trimming removed 5 bases at V and 6 bases at J, with 17 bases between. The CDR3 reads CASSPDTGTANEQFF. The DNA for the CDR3 is TGTGCCAGCAGCCCCGATACCGGGACTGCCAATGAGCAGTTCTTC.

This clone occurred a few times. This chain joins TRBV9 and TRBJ2-2; D unresolved. Germline V gene sequence: CDR1 SGDLS, CDR2 YYNGEE. Trimming shortened V by 0 bases and J by 0 bases, and 6 bases separated the two germline ends. The CDR3 loop spans 15 amino acids. The CDR3 DNA follows: TGTGCCAGCAGCGTAGGGATGACGAACACCGGGGAGCTGTTTTTT. It translates to CASSVGMTNTGELFF.

The chain combines TRBV19 with TRBJ2-2, with no clear D. V dropped 7 bases and J dropped 6 bases, with 15 bases sitting between them. CDR1 and CDR2 from the germline V gene are LNHDA and SQIVND (reference sequence). This CDR3 has 14 residues. CDR3 nucleotides: TGTGCCAGTACCAAGTGGGGAAGCGCCGGGGAGCTGTTTTTT. Its translation is CASTKWGSAGELFF.

A remark on this clone: The sample contains more than one DNA sequence encoding this CDR3. The chain joins TRBV7-8 to TRBJ2-7; D unclear. V lost 1 base and J 0 bases, leaving 10 bases between the germline ends. Germline V CDR1 and CDR2: SGHVS, FQNEAQ. The CDR3 length is 15 residues. CDR3 loop: CASSLGAGSSYEQYF. The CDR3 coding sequence is TGTGCCAGCAGCTTAGGGGCAGGCAGCTCCTACGAGCAGTACTTC.

The chain carries TRBV19 and TRBJ1-1, with no clear D. The CDR3 spans 13 residues. V was cut by 1 base and J by 4 bases, with 7 bases left in between. The germline V gene has CDR1 LNHDA and CDR2 SQIVND (reference sequence). The CDR3 DNA reads TGTGCCAGTAGTATAGGGGGAGCCACTGAAGCTTTCTTT. Residues: CASSIGGATEAFF. Filled out from reference TRBV19 and TRBJ1-1, the complete variable domain reads DGGITQSPKYLFRKEGQNVTLSCEQNLNHDAMYWYRQDPGQGLRLIYYSQIVNDFQKGDIAEGYSVSREKKESFPLTVTSAQKNPTAFYLCASSIGGATEAFFGQGTRLTVV.

This chain connects TRBV11-2 to TRBJ2-3; 8 bases fit TRBD2. The germline V gene has CDR1 SGHAT and CDR2 FQNNGV. The length of the CDR3 is 14 residues. The junction had 1 base not matched to a gene; V was cut back by 3 bases and J by 2 bases. Written as DNA, the CDR3 is TGTGCCAGCAGCTTTAGCGGGGACACAGATACGCAGTATTTT. It encodes CASSFSGDTDTQYF.

This clone was seen a handful of times. This chain's CDR3 is CASSINPDRRDSNQPQHF. CDR3 DNA: TGTGCCAGTAGTATAAATCCCGACAGGCGGGATAGCAATCAGCCCCAGCATTTT. This sequence joins TRBV19 and TRBJ1-5; possibly TRBD1 for D (6 bases). CDR1 is LNHDA and CDR2 is SQIVND in the germline V gene (reference sequence). Trimming removed 2 bases from V and 0 bases from J, with 17 bases in between. This CDR3 is built from 18 residues.

The genes are TRBV7-2 and TRBJ2-3, with 8 bases aligning to TRBD2. Germline-derived CDR1 and CDR2 are SGHTA and FQGNSA. CDR3 size: 17 residues. With V trimmed by 1 base and J by 0 bases, 6 bases remained unmatched. The CDR3 region is CASSLVDRGGSTDTQYF. The CDR3, as DNA: TGTGCCAGCAGCTTAGTAGACCGCGGGGGGAGCACAGATACGCAGTATTTT. Variable domain in full (rest from reference TRBV7-2 and TRBJ2-3): GAGVSQSPSNKVTEKGKDVELRCDPISGHTALYWYRQSLGQGLEFLIYFQGNSAPDKSGLPSDRFSAERTGGSVSTLTIQRTQQEDSAVYLCASSLVDRGGSTDTQYFGPGTRLTVL.

The count of this clone is one. The chain couples TRBV7-2 to TRBJ2-2; D is undetermined. V was pared by 0 bases and J by 2 bases, with 7 bases between. In germline, CDR1 is SGHTA, CDR2 FQGNSA. There are 15 residues in the CDR3. CDR3 protein: CASSLARGNTGELFF. The CDR3 nucleotides read TGTGCCAGCAGCTTAGCGCGTGGAAACACCGGGGAGCTGTTTTTT.

This clone was seen more than once but under ten times. V and J are TRBV28 and TRBJ1-5, with TRBD1 matching 7 bases. CDR1 MDHEN and CDR2 SYDVKM come from the germline V gene. The CDR3 has 16 residues. V gave up 4 bases and J gave up 3 bases; unmatched junction bases: 9. This CDR3 reads CASSSTGWAFNQPQHF. Here the CDR3 DNA reads TGTGCCAGCAGTTCGACAGGGTGGGCCTTCAATCAGCCCCAGCATTTT.